The rows below give T cell receptor beta chains drawn from one sample of a study of metastatic and nonmetastatic thyroid tumors. MiXCR re-clonotyped the PCR reads for TCRdb. Of tens of thousands of clones listed, roughly 36% were seen once; the top ten hold around 29%. Sequenced sample: tumor tissue. The receptors come from a female donor with papillary thyroid cancer or a benign thyroid nodule (not recorded which). Some clones in this sample may be carry-over from other donors' samples. Each CDR3 is given with its conserved first and last residue. The D gene is left open where the match is weak. Expanded clones get a size class; other rows say once, few or many, or leave the size out.

few,TRBJ1-2,TRBD1,TRBV6-1,CASSRGTGYNYGYTF,TGTGCCAGCAGTCGGGGGACAGGGTACAACTATGGCTACACCTTC
NA,TRBJ2-5,TRBD2,TRBV7-2,CASSLAAREGTQYF,TGTGCCAGCAGCTTAGCGGCCAGGGAGGGGACCCAGTACTTC
NA,TRBJ1-5,NA,TRBV27,CASSLSSWSRPQHF,TGTGCCAGCAGTTTATCGTCTTGGTCGCGGCCCCAGCATTTT
NA,TRBJ2-7,TRBD2,TRBV20-1,CSARVSSGTNEQYF,TGCAGTGCTAGAGTGTCTAGCGGGACAAACGAGCAGTACTTC
few,TRBJ2-1,TRBD2,TRBV2,CASVLELAGSREQFF,TGTGCCAGCGTCCTCGAACTAGCGGGATCTCGAGAGCAGTTCTTC
NA,TRBJ2-7,NA,TRBV28,CASSHRDGYEQYF,TGTGCCAGCAGCCACCGGGACGGCTACGAGCAGTACTTC
NA,TRBJ1-2,NA,TRBV6-1,CASSEAVTHGAGPYGYTF,TGTGCCAGCAGTGAAGCAGTCACCCATGGGGCAGGCCCCTATGGCTACACCTTC
few,TRBJ1-2,NA,TRBV12-3/TRBV12-4,CASSKGTGYTF,TGTGCCAGCAGCAAGGGGACTGGCTACACCTTC
NA,TRBJ2-1,NA,TRBV6-6,CASSYPYSSSSYNEQFF,TGTGCCAGCAGTTACCCTTACAGCTCTAGCTCCTACAATGAGCAGTTCTTC
few,TRBJ1-5,TRBD1,TRBV19,CASSGTVRSNQPQHF,TGTGCCAGCTCAGGGACAGTAAGAAGCAATCAGCCCCAGCATTTT
few,TRBJ1-1,NA,TRBV24-1,CATSATMNTEAFF,TGTGCCACCAGTGCAACTATGAACACTGAAGCTTTCTTT
NA,TRBJ2-2,NA,TRBV5-6,CASSSPTGMNTGELFF,TGTGCCAGCAGCTCTCCGACAGGAATGAACACCGGGGAGCTGTTTTTT
NA,TRBJ2-3,NA,TRBV7-2,CASSLALGRSDTQYF,TGTGCCAGCAGCTTAGCGCTCGGGAGATCCGATACGCAGTATTTT
few,TRBJ1-2,TRBD1,TRBV28,CASSLIQGQGYTF,TGTGCCAGCAGTTTAATACAGGGGCAGGGCTACACCTTC